The rows below give T cell receptor beta chains drawn from one sample of a study of T cell responses to AZD1222 COVID-19 vaccine. Some clones are missing from TCRdb's copy, which holds only in-frame ones; the method was immunoSEQ multiplex PCR. This sample has 150,000 to 200,000 clones, with 92% found just once. The sample consisted of peripheral blood, taken 28 days after the second AZD1222 dose. The receptors stem from an adult who received the AZD1222 COVID-19 vaccine. Both conserved end residues are part of each CDR3. The D gene is left open where the match is weak. Not every row has a clone size; where given, it reads once, few, many or a size class.

TRBJ1-2	TRBV7-2	.	.	CASSLSPSGLGQRNYGYTF	TGTGCCAGCAGCTTATCACCGTCGGGACTCGGGCAGAGGAACTATGGCTACACCTTC
TRBJ1-5	TRBV10-3	.	.	CAISESEETMGQPQHF	TGTGCCATCAGTGAGTCGGAGGAGACGATGGGGCAGCCCCAGCATTTT
TRBJ2-6	TRBV29-1	.	.	CSVTISGANVLTF	TGCAGCGTGACTATCTCTGGGGCCAACGTCCTGACTTTC
TRBJ2-7	TRBV6-1	.	once	CASTNPLKGGEQYF	TGTGCCAGCACGAACCCCCTAAAGGGGGGCGAGCAGTACTTC
TRBJ2-5	TRBV5-5	.	.	CASSFAPPETQYF	TGTGCCAGCAGCTTCGCTCCACCCGAGACCCAGTACTTC
TRBJ2-4	TRBV19	.	once	CASSLSSLAKNIQYF	TGTGCCAGTAGTCTATCGTCCTTGGCCAAAAACATTCAGTACTTC
TRBJ1-3	TRBV9	.	.	CASSVAGFSGNTIYF	TGTGCCAGCAGCGTAGCTGGATTCTCTGGAAACACCATATATTTT
TRBJ2-7	TRBV5-4	.	.	CASSDQGVGQYF	TGTGCCAGCAGCGATCAGGGAGTCGGGCAGTACTTC
TRBJ2-3	TRBV15	.	.	CATSRGIASDTQYF	TGTGCCACCAGCAGAGGGATAGCGTCCGATACGCAGTATTTT
TRBJ2-7	TRBV2	TRBD1	.	CASSPLQGALREQYF	TGTGCCAGCAGCCCTCTCCAGGGGGCTCTTCGCGAGCAGTACTTC
TRBJ1-3	TRBV19	.	.	CASSIVRTVASDTIYF	TGTGCCAGTAGTATAGTCCGGACGGTTGCATCTGACACCATATATTTT
TRBJ2-7	TRBV3-1/TRBV3-2	.	.	CASSQRRAAGYEQYF	TGTGCCAGCAGCCAACGGCGGGCAGCTGGCTACGAGCAGTACTTC
TRBJ1-3	TRBV5-1	TRBD1	.	CASSLTPQGPRGNTIYF	TGCGCCAGCAGCCTTACGCCACAGGGGCCTAGAGGGAACACCATATATTTT
TRBJ1-3	TRBV7-2	TRBD1	.	CASSRQGTDSGNTIYF	TGTGCCAGCAGCCGCCAAGGGACAGACTCTGGAAACACCATATATTTT
TRBJ2-2	TRBV3-1/TRBV3-2	.	.	CASSSPIRTGELFF	TGTGCCAGCAGCTCCCCCATACGTACCGGGGAGCTGTTTTTT
TRBJ1-4	TRBV7-2	.	.	CASSLGGGLYEKLFF	TGTGCCAGCAGCCTGGGAGGGGGACTCTATGAAAAACTGTTTTTT
TRBJ2-7	TRBV19	TRBD2	.	CASSIGTSGSSLYEQYF	TGTGCCAGTAGTATCGGGACTAGCGGCAGTTCTCTTTACGAGCAGTACTTC
TRBJ1-5	TRBV20-1	.	few	CSASVGLGNQPQHF	TGCAGTGCTAGTGTGGGGTTGGGGAATCAGCCCCAGCATTTT